Below, 5 T cell receptor beta chains from the same sample are listed, as sequenced in a study of control samples from healthy donors and cancer patients. Generated by immunoSEQ multiplex PCR, the TCRdb table keeps only in-frame clones and is missing some. The table has approximately 89,000 clones, around nine tenths seen once; the top ten hold 21%. Sequenced sample: blood. The receptors shown here come from a man aged 25 to 40 in good health.

This clone is a singleton in its sample. V and J are TRBV2 and TRBJ2-5; 12 nucleotides line up with TRBD2. CDR1 and CDR2 (germline): SNHLY, FYNNEI. After removal of 5 bases from V and 1 base from J, the junction contained 2 bases not matched to a gene. There are 15 residues in the CDR3. Here the CDR3 reads CASSTSGGPQETQYF. For the CDR3, the DNA is TGTGCCAGCAGTACTAGCGGGGGGCCCCAAGAGACCCAGTACTTC.

This clone was observed a few times. The V call is TRBV5-4, the J call TRBJ1-2; 9 positions agree with TRBD1. V lost 6 bases to trimming and J lost 0 bases; unmatched junction nucleotides: 9. The germline CDR1 and CDR2 sequences are SGHNT and YYREEE (reference sequence). This CDR3 has 16 residues. CDR3 nucleotides: TGTGCCAGCATTCTGGTGGGACAGGGCGCTAACTATGGCTACACCTTC. Translation: CASILVGQGANYGYTF.

The chain employs TRBV7-9 and TRBJ1-1; the D gene is possibly TRBD1 (6 bases). This CDR3 is built from 13 residues. Trimming removed 4 bases at V and 4 bases at J, with 10 bases between. Germline CDR1 SEHNR, CDR2 FQNEAQ (reference sequence). As DNA, the CDR3 is TGTGCCAGCAGCTCGGTAGGGGGCACTGAAGCTTTCTTT. It specifies CASSSVGGTEAFF.

The chain recombines TRBV9 with TRBJ2-3, with D tentatively TRBD2 (5 bases). The germline V gene has CDR1 SGDLS and CDR2 YYNGEE. This CDR3 spans 15 amino acids. The V end was cut by 4 bases, the J end by 0 bases, with 12 bases between. In DNA form, the CDR3 reads TGTGCCAGCAGCTGGACGGGATCTAGCACAGATACGCAGTATTTT. Protein: CASSWTGSSTDTQYF.

Worth noting for this clone: One end of the junction varies from germline; a read error may be responsible. The rearrangement uses TRBV7-9 and TRBJ2-5; the match to TRBD1 covers 10 bases. The CDR3 length is 18 residues. CDR1 is SEHNR, CDR2 FQNEAQ, per germline (reference sequence). CDR3 region: CASSFPKGDRGGQGTQYF. DNA for the CDR3: TGTGCCAGCAGCTTCCCAAAGGGGGACAGGGGAGGGCAAGGGACCCAGTACTTC. Variable domain in full (rest from reference TRBV7-9 and TRBJ2-5): DTGVSQNPRHKITKRGQNVTFRCDPISEHNRLYWYRQTLGQGPEFLTYFQNEAQLEKSRLLSDRFSAERPKGSFSTLEIQRTEQGDSAMYLCASSFPKGDRGGQGTQYFGPGTRLLVL.